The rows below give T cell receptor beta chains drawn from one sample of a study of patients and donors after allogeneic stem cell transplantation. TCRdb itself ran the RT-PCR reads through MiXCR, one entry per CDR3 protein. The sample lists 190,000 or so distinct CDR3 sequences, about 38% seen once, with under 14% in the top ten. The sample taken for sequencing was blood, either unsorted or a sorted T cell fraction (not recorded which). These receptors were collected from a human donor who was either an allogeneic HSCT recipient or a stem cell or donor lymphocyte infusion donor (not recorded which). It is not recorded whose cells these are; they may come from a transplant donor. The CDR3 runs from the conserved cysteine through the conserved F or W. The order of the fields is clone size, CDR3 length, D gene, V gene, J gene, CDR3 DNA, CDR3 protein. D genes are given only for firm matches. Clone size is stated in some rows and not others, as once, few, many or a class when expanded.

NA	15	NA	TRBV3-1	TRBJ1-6	TGTGCCAGCACCGCGGACATCAGATGGGATTCACCCCTCCACTTT	CASTADIRWDSPLHF
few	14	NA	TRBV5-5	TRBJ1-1	TGTGCCAGCAGCTTGGAACGGGCCCGCACTGAAGCTTTCTTT	CASSLERARTEAFF
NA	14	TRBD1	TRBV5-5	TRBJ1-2	TGTGCCAGCAGCTTTGCAGGGGGCCTGTATGGCTACACCTTC	CASSFAGGLYGYTF
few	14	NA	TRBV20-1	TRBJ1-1	TGCAGTGCTAGGTCAGGTCTGAGGGACACTGAAGCTTTCTTT	CSARSGLRDTEAFF
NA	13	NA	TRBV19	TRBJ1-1	TGTGCCAGTATGGGTACGGTAAACACTGAAGCTTTCTTT	CASMGTVNTEAFF
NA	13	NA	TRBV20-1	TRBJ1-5	TGCAGTGCGTTACAGGGCGGTCGGCAGCCCCAGCATTTT	CSALQGGRQPQHF
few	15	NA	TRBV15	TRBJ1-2	TGTGCCACCAGCGGACGACAAGGCGGGAGCTATGGCTACACCTTC	CATSGRQGGSYGYTF
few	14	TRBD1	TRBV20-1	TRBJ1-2	TGCAGTGCTAGAGGCCGGGACAGTATCTATGGCTACACCTTC	CSARGRDSIYGYTF
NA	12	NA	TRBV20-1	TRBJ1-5	TGCAGTGCTAGAGGGGCCGGCCAGCCCCAGCATTTT	CSARGAGQPQHF
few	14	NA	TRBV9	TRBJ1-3	TGTGCCAGCAGCGTAGTAGGGTCCGGAAACACCATATATTTT	CASSVVGSGNTIYF
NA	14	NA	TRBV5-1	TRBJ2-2	TGCGCCAGCAGCTTGGTGGGGAACCCCGGGGAGCTGTTTTTT	CASSLVGNPGELFF
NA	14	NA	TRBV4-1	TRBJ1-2	TGCGCCAGCAGCCCCTCCCATGGCCGAGCGGGCTACACCTTC	CASSPSHGRAGYTF
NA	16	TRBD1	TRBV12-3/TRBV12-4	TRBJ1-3	TGTGCCAGCAGTAGCAAGACAGGGGGCTTTGGAAACACCATATATTTT	CASSSKTGGFGNTIYF